The 32 T cell receptor beta chains below were found in one sample sequenced in a study of Ad26.COV2.S vaccination and SARS-CoV-2 variants. The treatment denotes: 15 to 20 received Ad26.COV2.S at low or high dose, single or two shots; about 5 received placebo; per-sample allocation not given. At day 63 after the first vaccine or placebo injection, samples were drawn. Assay: immunoSEQ multiplex PCR; the TCRdb copy retains only in-frame clones and omits some. This sample has about 440,000 clones, with about 92% found just once. Sample: peripheral blood, taken in a trial of Ad26.COV2.S vaccine versus placebo. The source of these receptors is a person aged 18-65 years who received the Ad26.COV2.S COVID-19 vaccine or a placebo.

The chain has TRBV28 and TRBJ2-7, with 7 nucleotides matching TRBD1. Looked up from germline, CDR1 is MDHEN and CDR2 is SYDVKM. The CDR3 sequence is 15 residues long. The V and J ends lost 6 bases and 1 base, in that order; junction bases with no gene match: 9. The DNA of the CDR3 is TGTGCCAGCAGCTTTACAGGGGCTGCTTCCTACGAGCAGTACTTC. It is translated as CASSFTGAASYEQYF.

The chain uses TRBV9 and TRBJ2-7; tentative D call: TRBD2 (5 bases). This CDR3 contains 14 residues. V was cut by 0 bases and J by 3 bases, with 10 bases left in between. Germline CDR1 SGDLS, CDR2 YYNGEE. This chain's CDR3 is CASSVAPGGYEQYF. Here the CDR3 DNA reads TGTGCCAGCAGCGTAGCCCCAGGAGGCTACGAGCAGTACTTC.

The chain recombines TRBV27 with TRBJ2-3, with D perhaps TRBD2 (5 bases). Trimming shortened V by 4 bases and J by 11 bases, and 22 bases separated the two germline ends. CDR3 length: 15 residues. Germline V gives CDR1 MNHEY, CDR2 SMNVEV (reference sequence). The CDR3 spells CASSSDNLLGDQQYF. CDR3 DNA sequence: TGTGCCAGCAGTTCCGACAACCTCTTGGGAGATCAGCAGTATTTT.

The V call is TRBV6-2 or TRBV6-3, the J call TRBJ1-1; D ambiguous. The V gene lost 4 bases and the J gene lost 0 bases, with 6 bases spanning the gap. Germline CDR1 and CDR2: MNHEY and SVGEGT. This CDR3 is built from 13 residues. In nucleotides, the CDR3 is TGTGCCAGCAGTTCACCGATGAACACTGAAGCTTTCTTT. Encoded protein: CASSSPMNTEAFF.

This clone appeared once. Here the CDR3 reads CASSPKKDRPANTGELFF. The DNA of the CDR3 is TGTGCCAGCTCACCTAAAAAAGACCGCCCGGCAAACACCGGGGAGCTGTTTTTT. This chain uses TRBV18 with TRBJ2-2; no firm D call. The CDR3 is 18 residues long. Trimming pared 3 bases from V and 2 bases from J, leaving 19 bases between. The V gene's germline CDR1 is KGHSH and CDR2 LQKENI.

The chain links TRBV28 to TRBJ2-7; 13 nucleotides line up with TRBD2. J was trimmed by 1 base and V by 4 bases; bases with no gene match: 4. This CDR3 contains 16 residues. CDR1 is MDHEN, CDR2 SYDVKM, per germline. For the CDR3, the DNA is TGTGCCAGCAGTTCGCCGGGACTAGCGGGATCCTACGAGCAGTACTTC. This translates into CASSSPGLAGSYEQYF. The full variable domain, its missing parts supplied by reference TRBV28 and TRBJ2-7, is DVKVTQSSRYLVKRTGEKVFLECVQDMDHENMFWYRQDPGLGLRLIYFSYDVKMKEKGDIPEGYSVSREKKERFSLILESASTNQTSMYLCASSSPGLAGSYEQYFGPGTRLTVT.

This sequence joins TRBV6-5 and TRBJ1-1, with D unresolved. CDR3 size: 14 residues. Trimming took 6 bases from V and 6 from J, leaving 17 bases between them. In germline, CDR1 is MNHEY, CDR2 SVGAGI. This chain's CDR3 is CASSQGGQISEAFF. CDR3 bases: TGTGCCAGCAGCCAAGGAGGGCAGATCTCTGAAGCTTTCTTT.

The J gene is TRBJ1-2, the V gene TRBV4-3; D may be TRBD1 (5 bases). The V gene's germline CDR1 is LGHNA and CDR2 YSLEER. CDR3 length: 14 residues. V dropped 4 bases and J dropped 4 bases, with 13 bases sitting between them. This chain's CDR3 is CASSPSFDSYGYTF. The CDR3 bases are TGCGCCAGCAGCCCCTCCTTTGACAGCTATGGCTACACCTTC.

This rearrangement joins TRBV9 to TRBJ1-4; TRBD1 might be the D (6 bases). Germline CDR1 reads SGDLS; CDR2 reads YYNGEE. Trimming left V 5 bases short and J 0 bases short, with 8 bases between. CDR3 size: 14 residues. For the CDR3, the DNA is TGTGCCAGCAGTGAGGGGGCAACTAATGAAAAACTGTTTTTT. This translates into CASSEGATNEKLFF.

The J gene is TRBJ2-3, the V gene TRBV7-3; D remains ambiguous. Looked up from germline, CDR1 is SGHTA and CDR2 is FQGTGA. The V end was cut by 5 bases, the J end by 2 bases, with 14 bases between. The CDR3 length is 15 residues. The CDR3 DNA sequence: TGTGCCAGCAGCCCGTCCGGTACACCCACAGATACGCAGTATTTT. Its protein is CASSPSGTPTDTQYF.

Concerning this clone: The same CDR3 arises from other DNA sequences in this sample as well. The DNA of the CDR3 is TGTGCCAGTAGTATCAGGGACAGAGAAGAGACCCAGTACTTC. Amino acid sequence: CASSIRDREETQYF. The chain employs TRBV19 and TRBJ2-5, with 7 bases matching TRBD1. Per the germline V gene, CDR1 is LNHDA and CDR2 is SQIVND (reference sequence). V dropped 3 bases and J dropped 3; count of bases not matched to a gene: 4. CDR3 length: 14 amino acids. The full variable domain, completed using reference TRBV19 and TRBJ2-5, is DGGITQSPKYLFRKEGQNVTLSCEQNLNHDAMYWYRQDPGQGLRLIYYSQIVNDFQKGDIAEGYSVSREKKESFPLTVTSAQKNPTAFYLCASSIRDREETQYFGPGTRLLVL.

The rearrangement joins TRBV6-5 to TRBJ1-4; possible D gene TRBD1, 6 bases. Germline V lookup: CDR1 MNHEY, CDR2 SVGAGI. V lost 7 bases to trimming and J lost 4 bases, with 13 bases between them. The CDR3 loop spans 14 amino acids. The CDR3 nucleotides are TGTGCCAGCAAGGGGGGGCCTCTTAATGAAAAACTGTTTTTT. This translates into CASKGGPLNEKLFF.

The chain has TRBV12-3 or TRBV12-4 and TRBJ1-2; D may be TRBD1 (6 bases). Trimming took off 6 bases at V and 8 bases at J, with 16 bases between the two ends. There are 13 residues in the CDR3. As DNA, the CDR3 is TGTGCCAGCAGCCTTCACAGGGACAAAGGCTACACCTTC. This codes for CASSLHRDKGYTF.

The CDR3 region has the DNA TGTGCCATCAGCGGGACTAGCGGGCACTACGAGCAGTACTTC. It specifies CAISGTSGHYEQYF. V and J are TRBV10-3 and TRBJ2-7, with 12 bases aligning to TRBD2. Germline V gene sequence: CDR1 ENHRY, CDR2 SYGVKD. CDR3 length: 14 residues. Trimming at V came to 6 bases and at J to 3 bases, leaving 3 bases not matched to a gene.

V is TRBV25-1 and J is TRBJ1-3; D unclear. Germline V gene sequence: CDR1 MGHDK, CDR2 SYGVNS. The CDR3 contains 13 residues. With 8 bases removed from V and 0 bases from J, the gap between germline ends came to 8 bases. This CDR3 is CASGRVSGNTIYF. The CDR3 coding sequence is TGTGCCAGCGGAAGGGTCTCTGGAAACACCATATATTTT.

V is TRBV15 and J is TRBJ2-2, with 10 bases matching TRBD1. After removal of 1 base from V and 6 bases from J, the junction contained 5 bases not matched to a gene. Germline assignment: CDR1 LNHNV and CDR2 YYDKDF (reference sequence). This CDR3 contains 16 residues. CDR3 nucleotides: TGTGCCACCAGCAGAGCGGGGACAGGGGTCGCCGGGGAGCTGTTTTTT. Protein product: CATSRAGTGVAGELFF.

The V and J genes are TRBV4-3 and TRBJ2-2; tentatively, D is TRBD2 (7 bases). The germline V gene has CDR1 LGHNA and CDR2 YSLEER. The CDR3 has 16 amino acids. V lost 1 base and J lost 4, with 13 bases in between. CDR3 region: CASSQVGGQSTGELFF. CDR3 nucleotides: TGCGCCAGCAGCCAAGTCGGGGGGCAGAGCACCGGGGAGCTGTTTTTT.

The V gene is TRBV10-2, the J gene TRBJ2-3; no definite D call. This CDR3 has 12 residues. Deletions cut 8 bases from V and 1 base from J, with 7 bases between. Germline V gene data show CDR1 as WSHSY and CDR2 as SAAADI. CDR3 residues: CASLSRTDTQYF. CDR3 DNA sequence: TGCGCCAGCCTCTCCCGCACAGATACGCAGTATTTT.

V is TRBV27 and J is TRBJ1-6; D ambiguous. Germline V lookup: CDR1 MNHEY, CDR2 SMNVEV (reference sequence). V lost 5 bases and J lost 7, with 12 bases in between. The CDR3 is 14 amino acids. CDR3 sequence: CASSPNNQNSPLHF. The CDR3 DNA sequence: TGTGCCAGCAGTCCGAATAACCAGAATTCACCCCTCCACTTT.

The V call is TRBV28, the J call TRBJ2-1; 14 positions agree with TRBD2. Per germline, CDR1 MDHEN and CDR2 SYDVKM. The CDR3 has 15 amino acids. J lost 6 bases, V lost 3 bases, and 1 base had no gene match. The CDR3 nucleotides read TGTGCCAGCAGTTTGGGACTAGCGGGAGCCAATGAGCAGTTCTTC. This sequence encodes CASSLGLAGANEQFF.

The chain carries TRBV7-8 and TRBJ1-6; perhaps TRBD1 as D (5 bases). CDR1 is SGHVS and CDR2 is FQNEAQ in the germline V gene. There are 17 residues in the CDR3. V was pared by 5 bases and J by 8 bases, with 22 bases between. The CDR3 sequence: CASSPSQGIGGDSPLHF. The CDR3 DNA is TGTGCCAGCAGCCCCAGCCAGGGAATCGGTGGGGATTCACCCCTCCACTTT.

This clone was seen more than once but under ten times. This chain joins TRBV18 and TRBJ1-6; D is unclear. V was cut by 4 bases and J by 7 bases, with 8 bases left in between. The CDR3 extends over 13 amino acids. Germline V gene data show CDR1 as KGHSH and CDR2 as LQKENI. CDR3 nucleotides: TGTGCCAGCTCACGCCAGCCCAATTCACCCCTCCACTTT. Amino acids: CASSRQPNSPLHF.

CDR3 nucleotides: TGTGCCAGCAGCTCCCTAAGGACAGGCTATCAGCCCCAGCATTTT. This gives the protein CASSSLRTGYQPQHF. The chain is built from TRBV28 and TRBJ1-5; 7 nucleotides agree with TRBD1. V lost 6 bases to trimming and J lost 5 bases; unmatched junction nucleotides: 10. CDR3 size: 15 residues. Germline V gene lookup returns CDR1 MDHEN and CDR2 SYDVKM.

The chain combines TRBV12-2 with TRBJ1-1; whether TRBD1, the table's D call, matches the DNA was not checked. TRBV12-2 is annotated as a pseudogene. This CDR3 spans 15 amino acids. The CDR3 here is CASRPSCRRNTEAFF. As DNA, the CDR3 is TGTGCAAGTCGCCCGTCCTGCAGGCGGAACACTGAAGCTTTCTTT.

This clone was counted a single time. The V call is TRBV9, the J call TRBJ2-2; D is ambiguous. V lost 4 bases to trimming and J lost 7 bases, with 11 bases between them. Germline loops: CDR1 SGDLS, CDR2 YYNGEE. The CDR3 is 13 residues long. Here the CDR3 reads CASSPTLGGELFF. The DNA of the CDR3 is TGTGCCAGCAGCCCAACGTTGGGCGGGGAGCTGTTTTTT.

This chain joins TRBV7-9 and TRBJ2-3; perhaps D is TRBD1 or TRBD2 (5 bases each). The V end was cut by 5 bases, the J end by 3 bases, with 18 bases between. Looked up from germline, CDR1 is SEHNR and CDR2 is FQNEAQ (reference sequence). CDR3 length: 16 amino acids. The DNA of the CDR3 is TGTGCCAGCAGCCGACCCTCGGGGTGGGGGACAGATACGCAGTATTTT. This gives the protein CASSRPSGWGTDTQYF. The whole variable domain, remainder taken from reference TRBV7-9 and TRBJ2-3, is DTGVSQNPRHKITKRGQNVTFRCDPISEHNRLYWYRQTLGQGPEFLTYFQNEAQLEKSRLLSDRFSAERPKGSFSTLEIQRTEQGDSAMYLCASSRPSGWGTDTQYFGPGTRLTVL.

This clone was detected only once. The chain uses TRBV6-5 and TRBJ1-5; a possible D gene is TRBD1 (5 bases). The CDR3 covers 13 residues. V lost 7 bases to trimming and J lost 9 bases, with 16 bases between them. CDR1 and CDR2 (germline): MNHEY, SVGAGI. Here the CDR3 reads CASTADMSWPQHF. CDR3 coding DNA: TGTGCCAGCACTGCGGACATGTCGTGGCCCCAGCATTTT.

The V and J genes are TRBV2 and TRBJ2-7; D is perhaps TRBD2 (5 bases). This CDR3 region has 16 residues. Germline-derived CDR1 and CDR2 are SNHLY and FYNNEI. Trimming stripped 4 bases from V and 2 bases from J, with 18 bases between. CDR3 coding DNA: TGTGCCAGCAGTGTATCGGTTCTAGCAGACGCCTACGAGCAGTACTTC. This gives the protein CASSVSVLADAYEQYF. The full variable domain, in which reference TRBV2 and TRBJ2-7 provide the parts outside the CDR3, is EPEVTQTPSHQVTQMGQEVILRCVPISNHLYFYWYRQILGQKVEFLVSFYNNEISEKSEIFDDQFSVERPDGSNFTLKIRSTKLEDSAMYFCASSVSVLADAYEQYFGPGTRLTVT.

J is TRBJ1-2 and V is TRBV20-1, with D maybe TRBD1 (6 bases). Trimming shortened V by 3 bases and J by 4 bases, and 12 bases separated the two germline ends. This CDR3 has 13 amino acids. CDR1 is DFQATT and CDR2 is SNEGSKA in the germline V gene (reference sequence). The CDR3 DNA is TGCAGTGCTAGTCCCCGGACAGTCTATGGCTACACCTTC. Translation gives CSASPRTVYGYTF.

This rearrangement joins TRBV6-5 to TRBJ1-5; D gene unclear. The CDR3 spans 15 residues. Trimming left V 0 bases short and J 12 bases short, with 18 bases between. Per the germline V gene, CDR1 is MNHEY and CDR2 is SVGAGI. This chain's CDR3 is CASSYSYRTRDLQHF. The CDR3 DNA reads as TGTGCCAGCAGTTACTCTTACCGGACCCGTGATCTCCAGCATTTT.

The V call is TRBV7-3, the J call TRBJ2-3; D is unresolved. CDR3 length: 14 amino acids. CDR1 and CDR2 (germline): SGHTA, FQGTGA. With 4 bases removed from V and 2 bases from J, the gap between germline ends came to 10 bases. In nucleotides, the CDR3 is TGTGCCAGCAGCTCGAAGACCTCCACAGATACGCAGTATTTT. This gives the protein CASSSKTSTDTQYF.

The chain carries TRBV6-5 and TRBJ1-5; TRBD1 matches at 12 bases. The CDR3 is 15 residues long. V was clipped by 6 bases and J by 6 bases; unmatched bases: 6. CDR1 is MNHEY, CDR2 SVGAGI, per germline. The CDR3 DNA reads TGTGCCAGCAGCGGGACAGGGGGCGCGCGTCAGCCCCAGCATTTT. The encoded protein is CASSGTGGARQPQHF.